This TCR beta chain was recovered during a study of CD8+ T cells in alopecia areata. Study-level background: It was 6 to 18 months of tofacitinib, and then there were 6 months off drug.

Points on this clone: Its antigen is unidentified.

The study's findings and limits: With one nonresponder, baseline CD8+ expansion's link to response remains uncertain. Affected scalp, especially in alopecia totalis/universalis, had a higher clonality than normal scalp did.

This CDR3 has 11 residues. CDR1 LNHDA and CDR2 SQIVND come from the germline V gene (reference sequence). V was cut by 4 bases and J by 6 bases, with 4 bases left in between. Specified treatment: oral pan-JAK inhibitor, 5-10 mg twice daily. Individuals with alopecia areata gave both lesional scalp punch biopsies and peripheral blood for collection. Reverse transcription of extracted RNA yielded cDNA, which provided the sequencing template. Libraries were prepared by immunoSEQ multiplex PCR; TCRdb keeps only in-frame clonotypes and omits some of them. The repertoire includes roughly 140,000 clones, around four fifths of them detected once, and 20% to 30% sits in the top ten.

The source was CD8+ T cells sorted from blood, collected at week 4, from a patient treated with tofacitinib. The source of this sequence is a human donor with alopecia areata. This chain connects TRBV19 to TRBJ2-1, with D unresolved. For the CDR3, the DNA is TGTGCCAGTAGTAACGGCAATGAGCAGTTCTTC. Its translation is CASSNGNEQFF.